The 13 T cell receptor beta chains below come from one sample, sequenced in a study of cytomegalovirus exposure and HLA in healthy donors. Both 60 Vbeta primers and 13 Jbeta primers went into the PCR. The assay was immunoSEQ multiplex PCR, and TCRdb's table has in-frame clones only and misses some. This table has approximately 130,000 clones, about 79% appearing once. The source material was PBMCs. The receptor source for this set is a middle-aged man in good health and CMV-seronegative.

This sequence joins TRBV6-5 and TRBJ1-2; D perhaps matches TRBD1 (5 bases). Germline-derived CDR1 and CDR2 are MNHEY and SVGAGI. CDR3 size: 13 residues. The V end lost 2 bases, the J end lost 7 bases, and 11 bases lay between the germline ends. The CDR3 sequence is CASSYPGGGGYTF. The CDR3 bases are TGTGCCAGCAGTTACCCGGGGGGGGGTGGCTACACCTTC.

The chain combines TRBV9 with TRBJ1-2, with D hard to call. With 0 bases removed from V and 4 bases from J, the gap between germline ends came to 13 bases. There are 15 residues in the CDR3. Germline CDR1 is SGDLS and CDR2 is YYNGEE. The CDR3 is CASSVGFEGSYGYTF. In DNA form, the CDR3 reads TGTGCCAGCAGCGTAGGCTTTGAGGGATCCTATGGCTACACCTTC.

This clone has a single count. In DNA, the CDR3 is TGTGCCAGTAGGGACAGGGGGCCCGCAACTAATGAAAAACTGTTTTTT. It specifies CASRDRGPATNEKLFF. The rearrangement joins TRBV19 to TRBJ1-4; TRBD1 agrees at 11 bases. This CDR3 has 16 amino acids. CDR1 and CDR2 (germline): LNHDA, SQIVND (reference sequence). With V trimmed by 6 bases and J by 0 bases, 3 bases remained unmatched.

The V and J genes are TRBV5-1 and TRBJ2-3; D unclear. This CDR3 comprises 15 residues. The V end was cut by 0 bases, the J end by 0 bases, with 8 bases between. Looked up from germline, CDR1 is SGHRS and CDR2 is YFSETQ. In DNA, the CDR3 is TGCGCCAGCAGCTTGGAAACAGTAAGCACAGATACGCAGTATTTT. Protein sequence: CASSLETVSTDTQYF.

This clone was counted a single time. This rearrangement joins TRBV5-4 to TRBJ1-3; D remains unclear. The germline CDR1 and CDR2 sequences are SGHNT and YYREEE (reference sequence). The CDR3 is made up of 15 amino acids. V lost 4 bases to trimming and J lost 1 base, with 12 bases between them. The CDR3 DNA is TGTGCCAGCAGCACCCCCCGGGGATCTGGAAACACCATATATTTT. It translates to CASSTPRGSGNTIYF.

The CDR3 loop reads CASKAGTGLSPLHF. CDR3 DNA: TGTGCCAGCAAGGCGGGGACAGGGTTATCACCCCTCCACTTT. The chain links TRBV2 to TRBJ1-6; 9 bases align to TRBD1. Trimming cost V 7 bases and J 10 bases; bases outside gene matches: 8. This CDR3 contains 14 residues. Germline V gives CDR1 SNHLY, CDR2 FYNNEI.

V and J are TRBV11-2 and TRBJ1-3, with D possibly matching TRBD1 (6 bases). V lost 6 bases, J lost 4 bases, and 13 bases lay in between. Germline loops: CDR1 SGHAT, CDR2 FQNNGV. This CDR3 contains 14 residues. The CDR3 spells CASSQTTGGNTIYF. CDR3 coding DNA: TGTGCCAGCAGTCAAACGACAGGAGGAAACACCATATATTTT.

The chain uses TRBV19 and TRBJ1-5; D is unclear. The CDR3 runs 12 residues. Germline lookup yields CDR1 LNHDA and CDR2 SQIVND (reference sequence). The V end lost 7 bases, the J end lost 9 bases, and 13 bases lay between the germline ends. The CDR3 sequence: CASTDGSRPQHF. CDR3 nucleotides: TGTGCCAGTACCGATGGCAGTCGGCCCCAGCATTTT.

The CDR3 nucleotides are TGCGCCAGCAGCTTGGGACAGGGGGTCGAGCAGTACTTC. This translates into CASSLGQGVEQYF. V usage is TRBV5-1 and J usage is TRBJ2-7; TRBD1 aligns across 9 bases. The CDR3 loop spans 13 amino acids. J lost 6 bases, V lost 0 bases, and 1 base had no gene match. From germline, CDR1 is SGHRS and CDR2 YFSETQ.

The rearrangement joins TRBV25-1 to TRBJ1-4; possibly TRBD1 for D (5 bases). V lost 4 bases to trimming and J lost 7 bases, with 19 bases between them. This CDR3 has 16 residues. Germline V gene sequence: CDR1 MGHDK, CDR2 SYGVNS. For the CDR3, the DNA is TGTGCCAGCAGTGTAAATGGGGCAGGCGGGAGTGAAAAACTGTTTTTT. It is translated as CASSVNGAGGSEKLFF.

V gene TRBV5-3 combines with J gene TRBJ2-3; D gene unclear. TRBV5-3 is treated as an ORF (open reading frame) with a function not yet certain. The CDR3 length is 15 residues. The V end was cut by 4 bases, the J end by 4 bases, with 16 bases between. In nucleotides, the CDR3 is TGTGCCAGAAGCCTTATACACAATCTGGCAGATACGCAGTATTTT. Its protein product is CARSLIHNLADTQYF.

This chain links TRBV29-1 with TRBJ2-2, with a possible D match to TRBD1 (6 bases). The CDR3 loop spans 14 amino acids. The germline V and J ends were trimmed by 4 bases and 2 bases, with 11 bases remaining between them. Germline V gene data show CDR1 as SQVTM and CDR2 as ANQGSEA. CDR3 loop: CSVVTGHNTGELFF. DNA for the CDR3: TGCAGCGTTGTCACGGGACACAACACCGGGGAGCTGTTTTTT.

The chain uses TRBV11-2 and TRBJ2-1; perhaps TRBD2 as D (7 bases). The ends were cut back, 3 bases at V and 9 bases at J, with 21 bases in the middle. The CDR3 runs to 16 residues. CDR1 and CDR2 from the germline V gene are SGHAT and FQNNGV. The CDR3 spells CASSLGRGGGLGEQFF. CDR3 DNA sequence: TGTGCCAGCAGCTTGGGAAGGGGGGGCGGATTGGGTGAGCAGTTCTTC.